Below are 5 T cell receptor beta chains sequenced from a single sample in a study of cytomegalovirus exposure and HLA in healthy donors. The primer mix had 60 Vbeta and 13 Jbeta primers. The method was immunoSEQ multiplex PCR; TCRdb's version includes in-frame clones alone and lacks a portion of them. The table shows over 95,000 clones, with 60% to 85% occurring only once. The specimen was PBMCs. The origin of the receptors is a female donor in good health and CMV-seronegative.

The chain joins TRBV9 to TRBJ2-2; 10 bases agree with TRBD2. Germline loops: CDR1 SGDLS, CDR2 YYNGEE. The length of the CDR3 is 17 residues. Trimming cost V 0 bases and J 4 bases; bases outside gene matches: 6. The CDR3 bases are TGTGCCAGCAGCGTAGCTAGCGGGGGTTGGAGCACCGGGGAGCTGTTTTTT. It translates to CASSVASGGWSTGELFF.

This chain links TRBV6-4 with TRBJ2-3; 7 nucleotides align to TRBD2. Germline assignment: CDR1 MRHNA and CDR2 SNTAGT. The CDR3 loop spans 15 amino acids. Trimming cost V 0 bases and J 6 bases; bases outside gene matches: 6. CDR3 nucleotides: TGTGCCAGCAGTGACTCGAGCGGGGCACGGGATACGCAGTATTTT. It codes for CASSDSSGARDTQYF.

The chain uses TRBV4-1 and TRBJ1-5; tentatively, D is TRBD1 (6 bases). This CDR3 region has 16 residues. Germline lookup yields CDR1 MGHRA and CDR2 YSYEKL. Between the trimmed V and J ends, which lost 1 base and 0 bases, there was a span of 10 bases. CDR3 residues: CASSQVMGASNQPQHF. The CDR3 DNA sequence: TGCGCCAGCAGCCAAGTGATGGGGGCTAGCAATCAGCCCCAGCATTTT.

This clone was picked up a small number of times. The CDR3 nucleotides read TGTGCCAGTGCTGTAGACTACAGGGGAAGCTATGGCTACACCTTC. This gives the protein CASAVDYRGSYGYTF. The chain uses TRBV19 and TRBJ1-2, with 7 bases matching TRBD1. Trimming removed 8 bases from V and 4 bases from J; junction bases left unmatched: 13. Looked up from germline, CDR1 is LNHDA and CDR2 is SQIVND (reference sequence). The CDR3 covers 15 residues. The whole variable domain, remainder taken from reference TRBV19 and TRBJ1-2, is DGGITQSPKYLFRKEGQNVTLSCEQNLNHDAMYWYRQDPGQGLRLIYYSQIVNDFQKGDIAEGYSVSREKKESFPLTVTSAQKNPTAFYLCASAVDYRGSYGYTFGSGTRLTVV.

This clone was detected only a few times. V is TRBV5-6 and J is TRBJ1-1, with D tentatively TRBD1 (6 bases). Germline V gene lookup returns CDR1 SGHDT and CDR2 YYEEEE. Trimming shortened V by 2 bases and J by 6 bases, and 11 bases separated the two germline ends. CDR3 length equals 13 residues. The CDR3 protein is CASSLSGASEAFF. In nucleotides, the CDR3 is TGTGCCAGCAGCTTATCAGGGGCCTCTGAAGCTTTCTTT.